Each of the 10 T cell receptor beta chains below was sequenced from the same sample in a study of read filtering for tumor transcriptome and immune sequencing (dated by TCRdb to 2020 to 2021). Sequenced using an Illumina HiSeq 4000. TCR libraries were constructed from approximately 360 ng RNA using the Immunoverse kit, and molecular barcoded adaptors covering alpha/delta and beta/gamma chains were employed. The public reads were quality trimmed at Q25 with fastp and then assembled into clones with MiXCR by TCRdb, keeping productive beta chains. Merged by CDR3 protein, the rows form single entries marked with the most common genes and DNA. The sample records about 40,000 distinct CDR3 sequences, approximately 13% of which are singletons. The top ten clonotypes cover about 26% of the sample. The sample was a population of CD138-negative cells sorted from bone marrow. The cell subset or site label corresponds to: bone marrow mononuclear cells depleted of CD138+ plasma/myeloma cells by negative magnetic selection. All receptors come from a donor at least 40 years old with multiple myeloma.

This clonotype was recorded at least ten times. The rearrangement uses TRBV5-1 and TRBJ2-4; possible D gene TRBD1, 6 bases. Trimming removed 4 bases from V and 2 bases from J, with 22 bases in between. In germline, CDR1 is SGHRS, CDR2 YFSETQ. This CDR3 region has 18 residues. CDR3: CASSPGQIRVATKNIQYF. The CDR3 DNA is TGCGCCAGCAGCCCCGGACAGATTCGCGTGGCTACCAAAAACATTCAGTACTTC.

This clonotype was detected ten times or more. This chain connects TRBV29-1 to TRBJ1-5; D is uncertain. In germline, CDR1 is SQVTM, CDR2 ANQGSEA. CDR3 length: 13 residues. Trimming cost V 4 bases and J 4 bases, with 11 bases left between them. CDR3 residues: CSVAFGRNQPQHF. The DNA for the CDR3 is TGCAGCGTTGCGTTCGGCAGGAATCAGCCCCAGCATTTT.

This clonotype appeared many times. The J gene is TRBJ1-5, the V gene TRBV4-1; tentatively, D is TRBD1 (5 bases). The germline V gene encodes CDR1 MGHRA and CDR2 YSYEKL. The ends were cut back, 0 bases at V and 1 base at J, with 10 bases in the middle. This CDR3 spans 16 amino acids. CDR3 sequence reads: CASSQEGGASNQPQHF. In DNA form, the CDR3 reads TGCGCCAGCAGCCAAGAAGGAGGGGCCAGCAATCAGCCCCAGCATTTT.

This clonotype occurred a few times. The rearrangement links TRBV28 to TRBJ1-5; D is uncertain. Per the germline V gene, CDR1 is MDHEN and CDR2 is SYDVKM. CDR3 length: 13 residues. The ends were cut back, 3 bases at V and 0 bases at J, with 3 bases in the middle. CDR3 in DNA: TGTGCCAGCAGTTTGTCTAGCAATCAGCCCCAGCATTTT. Residues: CASSLSSNQPQHF.

At least ten counts were recorded for this clonotype. This rearrangement joins TRBV29-1 to TRBJ2-7, with D possibly being TRBD2 (6 bases). V was shortened by 3 bases and J by 4 bases, with 13 bases between the two germline ends. The CDR3 has 13 amino acids. The germline V gene encodes CDR1 SQVTM and CDR2 ANQGSEA. The CDR3 protein is CSVDYPGRYEQYF. For the CDR3, the DNA is TGCAGCGTTGATTATCCAGGGAGGTACGAGCAGTACTTC.

For this clonotype: Since the CDR3 does not end with the conserved phenylalanine or tryptophan, this likely comes from a read error. The limits of the CDR3 on the DNA are not certain, so only TCRdb's listed CDR3 is given. This chain joins TRBV21-1 and TRBJ1-2. TRBV21-1 is marked as a pseudogene. The CDR3 spans 9 amino acids, including both terminal residues. CDR3 amino acids: CASRNGYTL.

This clonotype was counted at least ten times. Written as DNA, the CDR3 is TGTGCCAGCAGCTTAGAATTACGGGAGAAGGAGCAGTTCTTC. Protein: CASSLELREKEQFF. V usage is TRBV7-9 and J usage is TRBJ2-1, with D possibly being TRBD2 (6 bases). The germline CDR1 and CDR2 sequences are SEHNR and FQNEAQ (reference sequence). This CDR3 region has 14 residues. The V and J ends lost 1 base and 10 bases respectively, with 14 bases between them.

In regard to this clonotype: A far larger clone is only one base removed, so a read error is likely. The chain recombines TRBV6-8 with TRBJ2-4, with 11 bases matching TRBD2. CDR1 is MNHGY and CDR2 is SAAAGT in the germline V gene. This CDR3 has 15 residues. The CDR3 sequence is CSSRGLAGAKNIQYF. CDR3 bases: TGTTCCAGCAGAGGACTAGCGGGAGCCAAAAACATTCAGTACTTC.

This clonotype was found many times. The V and J genes are TRBV19 and TRBJ1-1; D is ambiguous. V dropped 3 bases and J dropped 0 bases, with 14 bases sitting between them. Per germline, CDR1 LNHDA and CDR2 SQIVND (reference sequence). The CDR3 is made up of 16 amino acids. CDR3 DNA sequence: TGTGCCAGTAGTATTAAAGAAGCCGTTATGAACACTGAAGCTTTCTTT. Amino acids: CASSIKEAVMNTEAFF.

This clonotype was counted ten times or more. The V call is TRBV29-1, the J call TRBJ1-1; 7 bases are shared with TRBD1. After removal of 4 bases from V and 3 bases from J, the junction contained 8 bases not matched to a gene. Germline V gene lookup returns CDR1 SQVTM and CDR2 ANQGSEA. The CDR3 runs 14 residues. CDR3 sequence reads: CSVVSRGGDTEAFF. As DNA, the CDR3 is TGCAGCGTTGTAAGCAGGGGGGGTGACACTGAAGCTTTCTTT.